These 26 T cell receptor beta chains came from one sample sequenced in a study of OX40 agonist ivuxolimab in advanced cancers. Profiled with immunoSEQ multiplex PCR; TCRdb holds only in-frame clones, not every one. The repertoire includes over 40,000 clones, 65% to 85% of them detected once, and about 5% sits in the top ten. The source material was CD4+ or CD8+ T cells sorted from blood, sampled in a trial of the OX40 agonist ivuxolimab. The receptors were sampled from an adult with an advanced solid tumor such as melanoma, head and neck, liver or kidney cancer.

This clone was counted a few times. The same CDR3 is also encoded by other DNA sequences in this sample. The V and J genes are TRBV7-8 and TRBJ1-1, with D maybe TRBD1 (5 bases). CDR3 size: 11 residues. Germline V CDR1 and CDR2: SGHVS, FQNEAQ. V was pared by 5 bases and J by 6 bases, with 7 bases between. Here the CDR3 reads CASSAGAEAFF. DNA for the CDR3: TGTGCCAGCAGCGCGGGGGCTGAAGCTTTCTTT.

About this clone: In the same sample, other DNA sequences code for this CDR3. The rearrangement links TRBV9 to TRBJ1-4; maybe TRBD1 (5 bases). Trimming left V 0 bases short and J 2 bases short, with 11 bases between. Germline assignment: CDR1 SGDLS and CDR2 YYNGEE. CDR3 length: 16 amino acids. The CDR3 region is CASSVGGTGTNEKLFF. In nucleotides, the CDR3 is TGTGCCAGCAGCGTAGGGGGGACGGGCACTAATGAAAAACTGTTTTTT.

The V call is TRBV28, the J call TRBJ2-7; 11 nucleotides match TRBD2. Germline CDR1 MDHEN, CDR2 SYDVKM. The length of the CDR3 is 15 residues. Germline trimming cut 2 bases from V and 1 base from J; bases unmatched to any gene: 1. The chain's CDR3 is CASSLGTSGSYEQYF. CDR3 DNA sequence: TGTGCCAGCAGTTTAGGGACTAGCGGATCCTACGAGCAGTACTTC.

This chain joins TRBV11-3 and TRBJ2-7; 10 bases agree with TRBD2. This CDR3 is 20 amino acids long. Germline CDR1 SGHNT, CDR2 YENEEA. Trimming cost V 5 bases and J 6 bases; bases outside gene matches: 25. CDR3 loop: CASSPIRDIYRGTSEGEQYF. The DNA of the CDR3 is TGTGCCAGCAGCCCCATCCGGGACATCTACAGAGGGACTAGCGAGGGCGAGCAGTACTTC.

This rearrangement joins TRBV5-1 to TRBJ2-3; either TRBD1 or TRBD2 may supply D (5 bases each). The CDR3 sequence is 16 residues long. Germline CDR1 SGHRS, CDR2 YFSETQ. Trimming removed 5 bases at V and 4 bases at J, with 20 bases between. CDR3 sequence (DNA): TGCGCCAGCAGATGGGGGACGAGGGCGGTTGCAGATACGCAGTATTTT. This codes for CASRWGTRAVADTQYF.

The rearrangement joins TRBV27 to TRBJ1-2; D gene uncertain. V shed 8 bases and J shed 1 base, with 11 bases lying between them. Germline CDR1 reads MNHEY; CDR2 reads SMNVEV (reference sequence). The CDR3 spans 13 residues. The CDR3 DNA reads TGTGCCAGCCGCCTCGGTAGTAACTATGGCTACACCTTC. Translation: CASRLGSNYGYTF.

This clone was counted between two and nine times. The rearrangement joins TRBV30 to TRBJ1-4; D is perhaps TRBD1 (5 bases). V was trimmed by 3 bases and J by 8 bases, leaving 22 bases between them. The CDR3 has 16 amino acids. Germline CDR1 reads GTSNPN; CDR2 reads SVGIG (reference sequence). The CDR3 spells CAWSPPGTRRIEKLFF. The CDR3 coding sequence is TGTGCCTGGAGCCCTCCCGGGACCCGTCGGATAGAAAAACTGTTTTTT.

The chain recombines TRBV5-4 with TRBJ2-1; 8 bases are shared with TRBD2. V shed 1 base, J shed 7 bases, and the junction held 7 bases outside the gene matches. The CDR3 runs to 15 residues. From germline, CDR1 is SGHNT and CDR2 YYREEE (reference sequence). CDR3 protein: CASSLKAGAMNEQFF. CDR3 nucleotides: TGTGCCAGCAGCTTGAAAGCGGGAGCTATGAATGAGCAGTTCTTC.

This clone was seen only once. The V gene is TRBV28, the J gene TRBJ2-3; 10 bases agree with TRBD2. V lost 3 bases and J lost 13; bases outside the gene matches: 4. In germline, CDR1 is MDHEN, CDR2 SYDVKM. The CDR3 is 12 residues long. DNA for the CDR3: TGTGCCAGCAGTTTTGCCAGCGGGAGGGAGTATTTT. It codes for CASSFASGREYF.

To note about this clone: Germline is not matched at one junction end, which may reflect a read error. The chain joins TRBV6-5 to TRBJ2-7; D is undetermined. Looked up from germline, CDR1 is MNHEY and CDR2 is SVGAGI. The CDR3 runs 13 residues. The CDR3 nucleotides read TGTGCCAGCAGTGACTCTATTAAATACGAGCAGTACTTC. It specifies CASSDSIKYEQYF.

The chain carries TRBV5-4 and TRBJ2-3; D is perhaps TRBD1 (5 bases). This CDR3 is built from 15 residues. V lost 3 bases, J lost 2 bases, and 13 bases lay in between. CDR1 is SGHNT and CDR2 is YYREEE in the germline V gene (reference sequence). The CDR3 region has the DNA TGTGCCAGCAGCTATGGACAAGGCTCCACAGATACGCAGTATTTT. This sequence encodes CASSYGQGSTDTQYF.

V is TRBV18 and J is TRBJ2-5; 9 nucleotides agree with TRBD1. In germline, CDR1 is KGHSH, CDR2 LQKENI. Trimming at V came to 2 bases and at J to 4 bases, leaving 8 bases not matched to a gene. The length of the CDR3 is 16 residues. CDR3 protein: CASSPAMGQGRETQYF. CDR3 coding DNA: TGTGCCAGCTCACCAGCGATGGGACAGGGTCGAGAGACCCAGTACTTC.

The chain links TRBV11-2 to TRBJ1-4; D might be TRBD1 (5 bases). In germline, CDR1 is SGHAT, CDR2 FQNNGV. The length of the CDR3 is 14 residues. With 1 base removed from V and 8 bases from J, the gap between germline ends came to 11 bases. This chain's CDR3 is CASSLAGVKEKLFF. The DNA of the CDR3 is TGTGCCAGCAGCTTAGCGGGGGTAAAGGAAAAACTGTTTTTT.

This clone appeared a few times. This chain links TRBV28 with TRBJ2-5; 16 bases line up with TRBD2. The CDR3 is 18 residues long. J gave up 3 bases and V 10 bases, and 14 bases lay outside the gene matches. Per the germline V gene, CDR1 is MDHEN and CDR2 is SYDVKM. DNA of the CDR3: TGTGCCACCCGAGGGACTAGCGGGAGGGCCCTACTGAAAGAGACCCAGTACTTC. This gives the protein CATRGTSGRALLKETQYF.

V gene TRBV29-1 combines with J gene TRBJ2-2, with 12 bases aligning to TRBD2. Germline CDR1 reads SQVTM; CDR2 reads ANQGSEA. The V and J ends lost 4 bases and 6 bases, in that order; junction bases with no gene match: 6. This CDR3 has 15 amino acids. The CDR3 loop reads CSVASGRERAGELFF. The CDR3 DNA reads TGCAGCGTTGCTAGCGGGAGGGAGAGGGCCGGGGAGCTGTTTTTT.

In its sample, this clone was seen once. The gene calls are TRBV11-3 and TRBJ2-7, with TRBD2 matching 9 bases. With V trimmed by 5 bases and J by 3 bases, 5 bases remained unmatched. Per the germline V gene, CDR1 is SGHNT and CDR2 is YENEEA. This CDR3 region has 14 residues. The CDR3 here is CASSPLAGDYEQYF. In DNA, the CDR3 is TGTGCCAGCAGCCCACTAGCGGGTGACTACGAGCAGTACTTC.

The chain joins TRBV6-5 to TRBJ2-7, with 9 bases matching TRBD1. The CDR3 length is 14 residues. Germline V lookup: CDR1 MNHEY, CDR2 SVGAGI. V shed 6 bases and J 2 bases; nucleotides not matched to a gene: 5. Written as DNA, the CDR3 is TGTGCCAGCAGCTCGACAGGGGGGACCTACGAGCAGTACTTC. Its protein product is CASSSTGGTYEQYF.

CDR3 nucleotides: TGTGCCAGCTCACTTCCGGGGGGGAGTGAAGCTTTCTTT. This gives the protein CASSLPGGSEAFF. The V and J genes are TRBV18 and TRBJ1-1, with a possible D match to TRBD1 (5 bases). V lost 4 bases to trimming and J lost 7 bases, with 13 bases between them. The CDR3 is 13 amino acids. Germline lookup yields CDR1 KGHSH and CDR2 LQKENI.

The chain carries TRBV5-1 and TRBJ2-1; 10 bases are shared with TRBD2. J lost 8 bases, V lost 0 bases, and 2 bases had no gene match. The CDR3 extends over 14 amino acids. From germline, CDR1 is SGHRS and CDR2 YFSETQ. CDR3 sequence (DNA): TGCGCCAGCAGCTTGGGGCTAGCGGGAGATGAGCAGTTCTTC. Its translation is CASSLGLAGDEQFF.

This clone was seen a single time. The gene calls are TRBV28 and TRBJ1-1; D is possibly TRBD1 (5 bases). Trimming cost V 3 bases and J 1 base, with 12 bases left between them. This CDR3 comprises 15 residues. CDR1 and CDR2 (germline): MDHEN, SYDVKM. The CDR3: CASSFGGEGNTEAFF. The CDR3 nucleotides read TGTGCCAGCAGTTTTGGAGGGGAAGGGAACACTGAAGCTTTCTTT.

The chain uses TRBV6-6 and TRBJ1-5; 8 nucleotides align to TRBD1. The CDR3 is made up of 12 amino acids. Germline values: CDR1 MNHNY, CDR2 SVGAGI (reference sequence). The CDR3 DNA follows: TGTGCTTCAGGACAGGGTGGCCAGCCCCAGCATTTT. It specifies CASGQGGQPQHF.

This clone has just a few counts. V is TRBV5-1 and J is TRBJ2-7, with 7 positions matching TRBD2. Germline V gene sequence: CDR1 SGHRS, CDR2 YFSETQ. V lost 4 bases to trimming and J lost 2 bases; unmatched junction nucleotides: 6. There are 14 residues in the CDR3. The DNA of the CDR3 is TGCGCCAGCAGCCCCGGAAGCGGGACCTACGAGCAGTACTTC. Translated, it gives CASSPGSGTYEQYF. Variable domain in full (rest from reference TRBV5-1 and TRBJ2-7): KAGVTQTPRYLIKTRGQQVTLSCSPISGHRSVSWYQQTPGQGLQFLFEYFSETQRNKGNFPGRFSGRQFSNSRSEMNVSTLELGDSALYLCASSPGSGTYEQYFGPGTRLTVT.

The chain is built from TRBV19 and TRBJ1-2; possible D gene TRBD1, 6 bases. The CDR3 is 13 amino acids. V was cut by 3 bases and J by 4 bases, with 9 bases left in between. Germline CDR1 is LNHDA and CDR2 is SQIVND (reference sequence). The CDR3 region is CASSMGGRYGYTF. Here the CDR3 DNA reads TGTGCCAGTAGTATGGGGGGGCGCTATGGCTACACCTTC.

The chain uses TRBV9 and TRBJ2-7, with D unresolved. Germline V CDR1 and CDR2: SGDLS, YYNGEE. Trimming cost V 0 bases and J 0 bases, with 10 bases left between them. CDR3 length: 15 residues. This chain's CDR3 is CASSVGQRASYEQYF. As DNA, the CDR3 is TGTGCCAGCAGCGTAGGCCAGCGCGCCTCCTACGAGCAGTACTTC.

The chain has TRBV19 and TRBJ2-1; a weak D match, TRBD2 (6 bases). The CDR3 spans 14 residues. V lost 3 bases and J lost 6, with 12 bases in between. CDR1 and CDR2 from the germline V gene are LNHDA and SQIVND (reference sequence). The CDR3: CASSMNRDSNEQFF. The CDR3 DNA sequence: TGTGCCAGTAGTATGAACCGGGACTCCAATGAGCAGTTCTTC. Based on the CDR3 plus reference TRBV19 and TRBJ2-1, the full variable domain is DGGITQSPKYLFRKEGQNVTLSCEQNLNHDAMYWYRQDPGQGLRLIYYSQIVNDFQKGDIAEGYSVSREKKESFPLTVTSAQKNPTAFYLCASSMNRDSNEQFFGPGTRLTVL.

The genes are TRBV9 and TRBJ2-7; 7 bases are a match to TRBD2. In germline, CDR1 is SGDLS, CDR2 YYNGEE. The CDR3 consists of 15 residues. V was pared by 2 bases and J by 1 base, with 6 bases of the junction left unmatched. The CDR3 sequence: CASSVRDYTSYEQYF. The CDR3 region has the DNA TGTGCCAGCAGCGTCCGGGACTATACTTCCTACGAGCAGTACTTC.